What follows are 11 T cell receptor beta chains derived from one specimen sequenced in a study of T cells in Graves' hyperthyroidism and ophthalmopathy. TCR beta CDR3 sequences were amplified from RNA transcripts. RT-PCR in the first round (using the HTBI primer set) targeted the TCR CDR3. Each CDR3 protein gets one entry after TCRdb re-called the multiplex PCR reads with MiXCR. The sample has approximately 530,000 distinct CDR3 sequences, about 20% seen once. Sequenced input: blood. These TCRs come from a man aged 35 to 55 with Graves' ophthalmopathy.

This clonotype has only a few counts. CDR3 in amino acids: CASSSGQGVDGYTF. The DNA of the CDR3 is TGTGCCAGCAGCTCGGGACAGGGAGTTGATGGCTACACCTTC. The chain is built from TRBV5-6 and TRBJ1-2; 9 bases align to TRBD1. In germline, CDR1 is SGHDT, CDR2 YYEEEE. This CDR3 is 14 amino acids long. Trimming at V came to 3 bases and at J to 6 bases, leaving 6 bases not matched to a gene.

This chain joins TRBV3-1 and TRBJ2-1, with a weak D call TRBD2 (6 bases). CDR1 and CDR2 from the germline V gene are LGHDT and YNNKEL (reference sequence). The CDR3 contains 13 residues. Trimming stripped 6 bases from V and 9 bases from J, with 15 bases between. DNA for the CDR3: TGTGCCAGCAGACCGGGGAGGTTGACTGAGCAGTTCTTC. Residues: CASRPGRLTEQFF.

V usage is TRBV6-1 and J usage is TRBJ2-7; 8 bases are shared with TRBD1. The germline V gene has CDR1 MNHNS and CDR2 SASEGT. V was pared by 6 bases and J by 7 bases, with 8 bases of the junction left unmatched. The CDR3 consists of 13 residues. The CDR3 protein is CASRFGQGGEQYF. The CDR3 nucleotides read TGTGCCAGCAGATTCGGACAGGGTGGAGAGCAGTACTTC.

The genes are TRBV10-1 and TRBJ2-4; no firm D call. The length of the CDR3 is 14 residues. Trimming took off 0 bases at V and 6 bases at J, with 9 bases between the two ends. CDR1 and CDR2 from the germline V gene are WNHNN and SYGVQD (reference sequence). The DNA for the CDR3 is TGCGCCAGCAGTGAGTCGGGGTCTCGAAACATTCAGTACTTC. Its translation: CASSESGSRNIQYF.

This clonotype was counted only a few times. This chain joins TRBV11-2 and TRBJ2-5; 10 nucleotides agree with TRBD2. This CDR3 has 16 residues. Germline CDR1 SGHAT, CDR2 FQNNGV. Trimming removed 1 base from V and 1 base from J; junction bases left unmatched: 3. In DNA form, the CDR3 reads TGTGCCAGCAGCTTAGGACTAGCGGGCCCCCAAGAGACCCAGTACTTC. Amino acids: CASSLGLAGPQETQYF.

This clonotype occurred a few times. In DNA form, the CDR3 reads TGTGCCAGCAGTTACTCAGAGGGGGTGAACACTGAAGCTTTCTTT. This sequence encodes CASSYSEGVNTEAFF. V gene TRBV6-5 combines with J gene TRBJ1-1; a possible D gene is TRBD1 (6 bases). This CDR3 is built from 15 residues. The V gene's germline CDR1 is MNHEY and CDR2 SVGAGI. Trimming removed 0 bases at V and 0 bases at J, with 8 bases between.

This clonotype was observed a few times. This sequence joins TRBV10-3 and TRBJ1-1, with D unclear. Germline V lookup: CDR1 ENHRY, CDR2 SYGVKD. The V and J ends lost 7 bases and 4 bases respectively, with 10 bases between them. CDR3 size: 12 residues. DNA for the CDR3: TGTGCCATCACACGGGGAGGCACTGAAGCTTTCTTT. Encoded protein: CAITRGGTEAFF.

This clonotype was found many times. The chain links TRBV11-2 to TRBJ2-3; 7 bases match TRBD1. The CDR3 consists of 15 residues. Germline CDR1 is SGHAT and CDR2 is FQNNGV. Trimming cost V 4 bases and J 5 bases; bases outside gene matches: 9. The CDR3 DNA sequence: TGTGCCAGCAGCTCACGACAGGGTTCTGGAGATACGCAGTATTTT. Protein product: CASSSRQGSGDTQYF.

CDR3 DNA sequence: TGTGCCAGCAGTCCGGGGACTCCAATGCTCACAGATACGCAGTATTTT. It specifies CASSPGTPMLTDTQYF. The chain couples TRBV6-2 or TRBV6-3 to TRBJ2-3; the D gene is possibly TRBD2 (6 bases). V lost 5 bases, J lost 2 bases, and 17 bases lay in between. The germline V gene has CDR1 MNHEY and CDR2 SVGEGT. The CDR3 spans 16 residues.

V gene TRBV28 combines with J gene TRBJ2-1; TRBD2 matches at 13 bases. Germline V gives CDR1 MDHEN, CDR2 SYDVKM. This CDR3 has 13 amino acids. V was clipped by 8 bases and J by 9 bases; unmatched bases: 4. CDR3 sequence (DNA): TGTGCCAGCGAGGGACTAGCGGGATCTGAGCAGTTCTTC. Translation gives CASEGLAGSEQFF. Full variable domain (rest looked up from reference TRBV28 and TRBJ2-1): DVKVTQSSRYLVKRTGEKVFLECVQDMDHENMFWYRQDPGLGLRLIYFSYDVKMKEKGDIPEGYSVSREKKERFSLILESASTNQTSMYLCASEGLAGSEQFFGPGTRLTVL.

The chain combines TRBV20-1 with TRBJ2-3; D perhaps matches TRBD1 (5 bases). In germline, CDR1 is DFQATT, CDR2 SNEGSKA (reference sequence). The length of the CDR3 is 12 residues. The CDR3 sequence: CTSGPSTDTQYF. CDR3 bases: TGCACTTCAGGGCCTAGCACAGATACGCAGTATTTT.